Listed here are 3 T cell receptor beta chains from one sample, sequenced in a study of T-cell reconstitution after alpha-beta-depleted transplantation in children. Unique molecular identifiers were incorporated when the TCRbeta library was constructed. TCRdb reprocessed the PCR reads via MiXCR and lists one record per CDR3 protein. Among over 100,000 distinct CDR3 sequences listed, around 7.8% were seen once. The sequenced sample was PBMCs, obtained before TCRalphabeta/CD19-depleted stem cell transplant. The source is a boy aged 2 to 10 with acute lymphoblastic leukemia, due to receive a stem cell transplant.

V is TRBV5-1 and J is TRBJ1-2, with TRBD1 as a possible D gene (6 bases). CDR3 size: 13 residues. Deletions cut 3 bases from V and 3 bases from J, with 9 bases between. CDR1 SGHRS and CDR2 YFSETQ come from the germline V gene. The CDR3 nucleotides read TGCGCCAGCAGCTCACAGGGAGACTATGGCTACACCTTC. Protein sequence: CASSSQGDYGYTF.

This clonotype was seen repeatedly, ten times or more. The J gene is TRBJ2-4, the V gene TRBV7-2, with 12 bases matching TRBD2. CDR1 SGHTA and CDR2 FQGNSA come from the germline V gene. J was trimmed by 6 bases and V by 5 bases; bases with no gene match: 5. The CDR3 runs 15 residues. CDR3 nucleotide sequence: TGTGCCAGCAGCCCTAGACTAGCGGGGGTAAACATTCAGTACTTC. Translation gives CASSPRLAGVNIQYF.

This clonotype was counted a few times. This chain connects TRBV7-3 to TRBJ2-5; 7 bases match TRBD2. The CDR3 loop spans 13 amino acids. The V segment lost 5 bases and the J segment 3 bases; nucleotides outside the gene matches: 3. Germline V lookup: CDR1 SGHTA, CDR2 FQGTGA. CDR3 sequence: CASSRRGEETQYF. CDR3 sequence (DNA): TGTGCCAGCAGCCGACGGGGGGAAGAGACCCAGTACTTC.